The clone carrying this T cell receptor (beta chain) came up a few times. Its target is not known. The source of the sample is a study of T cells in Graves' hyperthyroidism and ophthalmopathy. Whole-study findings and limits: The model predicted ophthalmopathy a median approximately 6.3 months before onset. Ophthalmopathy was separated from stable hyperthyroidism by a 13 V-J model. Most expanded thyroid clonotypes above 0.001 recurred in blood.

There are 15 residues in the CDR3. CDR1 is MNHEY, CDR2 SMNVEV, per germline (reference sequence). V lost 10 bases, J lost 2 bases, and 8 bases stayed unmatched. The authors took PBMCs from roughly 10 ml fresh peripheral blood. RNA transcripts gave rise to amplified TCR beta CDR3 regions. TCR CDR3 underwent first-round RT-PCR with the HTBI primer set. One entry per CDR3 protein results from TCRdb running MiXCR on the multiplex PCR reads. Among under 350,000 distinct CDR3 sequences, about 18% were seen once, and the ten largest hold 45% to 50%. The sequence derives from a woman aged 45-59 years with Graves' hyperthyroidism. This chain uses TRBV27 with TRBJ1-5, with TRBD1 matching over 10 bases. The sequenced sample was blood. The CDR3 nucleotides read TGTGCCACAGCAGGCGGGACAGGGGGCAATCAGCCCCAGCATTTT. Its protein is CATAGGTGGNQPQHF.